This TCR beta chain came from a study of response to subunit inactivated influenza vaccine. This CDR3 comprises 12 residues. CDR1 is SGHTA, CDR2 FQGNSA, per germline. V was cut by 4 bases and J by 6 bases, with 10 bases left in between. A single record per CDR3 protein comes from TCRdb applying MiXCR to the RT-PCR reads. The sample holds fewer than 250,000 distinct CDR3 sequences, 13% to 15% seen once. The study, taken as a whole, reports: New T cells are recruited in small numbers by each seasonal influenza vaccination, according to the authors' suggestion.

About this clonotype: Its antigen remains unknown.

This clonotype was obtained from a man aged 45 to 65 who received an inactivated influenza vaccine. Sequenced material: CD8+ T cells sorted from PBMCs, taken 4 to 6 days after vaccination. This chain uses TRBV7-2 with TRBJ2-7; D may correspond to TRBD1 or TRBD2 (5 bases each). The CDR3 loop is CASSYPGGEQYF. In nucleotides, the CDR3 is TGTGCCAGCAGCTACCCTGGGGGCGAGCAGTACTTC.